This passage covers 18 T cell receptor beta chains from one sample sequenced in a study of T cell repertoires in cytomegalovirus infection (dated by TCRdb to about 2019). TCRdb shows the sequencer as Illumina HiSeq 1500. In TCRdb, the public reads were trimmed at Q25 with fastp and aligned with MiXCR, with productive beta chains retained. Identical CDR3 proteins give one entry, which carries the most common genes and DNA. For this sample there are hundreds of thousands of distinct CDR3 sequences; roughly a tenth appear just once. Approximately 2.3% of the sample is taken by the ten largest. The sample taken for sequencing was PBMCs. The receptor set was obtained from a human donor in good health (CMV status not recorded). Some clones in this sample may be carry-over from other donors' samples.

In this sample, this clonotype turned up many times. The chain recombines TRBV7-3 with TRBJ2-1, with 8 positions matching TRBD1. Germline V gives CDR1 SGHTA, CDR2 FQGTGA. The V gene end was trimmed by 3 bases and the J gene end by 8 bases; junction bases not matched to a gene: 6. The CDR3 covers 14 residues. Written as DNA, the CDR3 is TGTGCCAGCAGCTTTCAGGGGGCTCGGGATGAGCAGTTCTTC. Translation: CASSFQGARDEQFF.

In its sample, this clonotype was seen many times. This chain uses TRBV7-9 with TRBJ2-1; D unclear. V lost 0 bases, J lost 10 bases, and 10 bases lay in between. The CDR3 has 13 residues. The V gene's germline CDR1 is SEHNR and CDR2 FQNEAQ (reference sequence). DNA for the CDR3: TGTGCCAGCAGCTTAGCGGTCCGAAGCGAGCAGTTCTTC. As protein: CASSLAVRSEQFF.

This clonotype was picked up many times. The V call is TRBV7-2, the J call TRBJ2-3; 12 nucleotides line up with TRBD2. With 2 bases clipped from V and 2 bases from J, the junction kept 5 bases outside the gene matches. Germline loops: CDR1 SGHTA, CDR2 FQGNSA. The CDR3 extends over 17 amino acids. The CDR3 here is CASSLRLAGALTDTQYF. Written as DNA, the CDR3 is TGTGCCAGCAGCTTAAGACTAGCGGGGGCTCTCACAGATACGCAGTATTTT. The entire variable domain, with the rest obtained from reference TRBV7-2 and TRBJ2-3, is as follows: GAGVSQSPSNKVTEKGKDVELRCDPISGHTALYWYRQSLGQGLEFLIYFQGNSAPDKSGLPSDRFSAERTGGSVSTLTIQRTQQEDSAVYLCASSLRLAGALTDTQYFGPGTRLTVL.

This clonotype was seen at least ten times. The genes are TRBV7-2 and TRBJ1-2; the D gene is possibly TRBD1 (5 bases). CDR3 length: 14 amino acids. Trimming left V 1 base short and J 4 bases short, with 10 bases between. From germline, CDR1 is SGHTA and CDR2 FQGNSA. DNA for the CDR3: TGTGCCAGCAGCTTAGGGGACCGAGCCTATGGCTACACCTTC. This gives the protein CASSLGDRAYGYTF.

This rearrangement joins TRBV11-2 to TRBJ2-5; unclear D gene. CDR1 SGHAT and CDR2 FQNNGV come from the germline V gene. Trimming pared 1 base from V and 5 bases from J, leaving 17 bases between. The CDR3 is 16 amino acids. The DNA for the CDR3 is TGTGCCAGCAGCTTAGTTGAAGGGTTCGAGACGGAGACCCAGTACTTC. Its translation: CASSLVEGFETETQYF. The variable domain in full, with the rest retrieved from reference TRBV11-2 and TRBJ2-5, is EAGVAQSPRYKIIEKRQSVAFWCNPISGHATLYWYQQILGQGPKLLIQFQNNGVVDDSQLPKDRFSAERLKGVDSTLKIQPAKLEDSAVYLCASSLVEGFETETQYFGPGTRLLVL.

This clonotype was seen many times. The chain uses TRBV20-1 and TRBJ2-7; 7 positions agree with TRBD1. Germline CDR1 DFQATT, CDR2 SNEGSKA (reference sequence). Losses at the gene ends were 1 base for V and 3 bases for J; bases not matched to a gene: 0. The CDR3 runs 12 residues. The DNA for the CDR3 is TGCAGTGCTAGAGGGGACAGCTACGAGCAGTACGTC. It translates to CSARGDSYEQYV.

About this clonotype itself: This may be a read error: a much more frequent sequence differs by one nucleotide. The chain carries TRBV6-6 and TRBJ2-1; D is ambiguous. The CDR3 is 15 amino acids. Germline V gene lookup returns CDR1 MNHNY and CDR2 SVGAGI (reference sequence). With 2 bases removed from V and 2 bases from J, the gap between germline ends came to 10 bases. The CDR3 sequence is CASSYEDPTYNEQFF. The CDR3 DNA sequence: TGTGCCAGCAGTTACGAGGACCCAACCTACAATGAGCAGTTCTTC.

Many counts were recorded for this clonotype. The chain uses TRBV12-3 or TRBV12-4 and TRBJ1-3; TRBD1 matches 8 bases. This CDR3 region has 16 residues. J gave up 0 bases and V 7 bases, and 8 bases lay outside the gene matches. CDR3 sequence: CASNRAGGSSGNTIYF. CDR3 sequence (DNA): TGTGCCAGCAACCGAGCAGGGGGCAGCTCTGGAAACACCATATATTTT.

This clonotype came up many times. V is TRBV6-5 and J is TRBJ2-7, with TRBD1 matching 8 bases. There are 14 residues in the CDR3. Trimming cost V 5 bases and J 4 bases; bases outside gene matches: 7. Germline CDR1 is MNHEY and CDR2 is SVGAGI. The CDR3 protein is CASSRTGNWYEQYV. CDR3 nucleotides: TGTGCCAGCAGTCGGACAGGGAACTGGTACGAGCAGTACGTC.

This clonotype was detected many times. V is TRBV6-2 or TRBV6-3 and J is TRBJ1-6, with 7 nucleotides matching TRBD1. The CDR3 has 18 amino acids. V gave up 4 bases and J gave up 7 bases; unmatched junction bases: 16. CDR1 is MNHEY, CDR2 SVGEGT, per germline. The CDR3 loop is CASSFDRDMDNNNSPLHF. In DNA form, the CDR3 reads TGTGCCAGCAGTTTCGACAGGGATATGGACAACAACAATTCACCCCTCCACTTT.

This clonotype has only a few counts. The chain carries TRBV18 and TRBJ2-4; possibly TRBD2 for D (7 bases). Trimming removed 8 bases at V and 2 bases at J, with 19 bases between. The CDR3 extends over 16 amino acids. Germline loops: CDR1 KGHSH, CDR2 LQKENI. The CDR3 is CASRQGEGTTKNIQYF. CDR3 nucleotide sequence: TGTGCCAGCCGTCAAGGGGAGGGGACAACCAAAAACATTCAGTACTTC.

This clonotype was detected many times. The rearrangement links TRBV6-6 to TRBJ1-1; 9 bases agree with TRBD1. Per the germline V gene, CDR1 is MNHNY and CDR2 is SVGAGI (reference sequence). V dropped 5 bases and J dropped 6; count of bases not matched to a gene: 4. CDR3 size: 13 residues. The CDR3 sequence is CASSVQGAAEAFF. As DNA, the CDR3 is TGTGCCAGCAGTGTACAGGGGGCCGCTGAAGCTTTCTTT.

V is TRBV5-6 and J is TRBJ1-2; D is unresolved. The CDR3 totals 15 residues. CDR1 and CDR2 from the germline V gene are SGHDT and YYEEEE. V was clipped by 4 bases and J by 4 bases, with 17 bases between them. CDR3 sequence reads: CASSQNPPEGYGYTF. The CDR3 nucleotides are TGTGCCAGCAGCCAAAACCCCCCGGAGGGCTATGGCTACACCTTC.

This clonotype appeared many times. V and J are TRBV7-8 and TRBJ2-7, with 8 bases lining up with TRBD1. Per the germline V gene, CDR1 is SGHVS and CDR2 is FQNEAQ. The CDR3 runs to 15 residues. V was clipped by 4 bases and J by 4 bases; unmatched bases: 9. The CDR3 coding sequence is TGTGCCAGCAGCTCCGAAGACAGGGGTGGATACGAGCAGTACGTC. It translates to CASSSEDRGGYEQYV.

This clonotype was recorded many times. The V and J genes are TRBV7-2 and TRBJ2-3, with D tentatively TRBD1 or TRBD2 (5 bases each). The V gene lost 3 bases and the J gene lost 6 bases, with 10 bases spanning the gap. Germline CDR1 and CDR2: SGHTA and FQGNSA. This CDR3 has 13 amino acids. The CDR3 region has the DNA TGTGCCAGCAGCTTGGGGGAGCGGGATACGCAGTATTTT. It encodes CASSLGERDTQYF.

This clonotype was seen repeatedly, ten times or more. The rearrangement links TRBV7-3 to TRBJ2-1; D gene unclear. The V end was cut by 4 bases, the J end by 7 bases, with 8 bases between. CDR1 and CDR2 (germline): SGHTA, FQGTGA. The CDR3 length is 12 residues. In nucleotides, the CDR3 is TGTGCCAGCAGCTCCTCGACGAATGAGCAGTTCTTC. It is translated as CASSSSTNEQFF.

In this sample, this clonotype turned up many times. The rearrangement links TRBV6-2 or TRBV6-3 to TRBJ2-7, with D possibly being TRBD2 (6 bases). The CDR3 has 15 amino acids. Germline CDR1 reads MNHEY; CDR2 reads SVGEGT. V was shortened by 6 bases and J by 0 bases, with 15 bases between the two germline ends. The CDR3, as DNA: TGTGCCAGCAGACCTGGCGGGATAGGCTCCTACGAGCAGTACGTC. Translating it yields CASRPGGIGSYEQYV.

The chain employs TRBV14 and TRBJ2-3; 8 bases line up with TRBD2. This CDR3 region has 16 residues. The J segment lost 4 bases and the V segment lost 5 bases, leaving 11 bases of the junction unmatched. Germline lookup yields CDR1 SGHDN and CDR2 FVKESK. CDR3: CASSSRTSWNSDTQYF. CDR3 DNA: TGTGCCAGCAGCTCAAGGACTAGCTGGAACTCAGATACGCAGTATTTT.